This entry lists 31 T cell receptor beta chains sequenced from one sample in a study of cytomegalovirus exposure and HLA in healthy donors. Vbeta (60) and Jbeta (13) primers were used in the PCR. Produced via immunoSEQ multiplex PCR; TCRdb's table is partial and in-frame only. The sample records 150,000 or so clones, roughly 80% being singletons. What was sequenced was PBMCs. The receptors derive from a man aged 18 to 30 in good health and CMV-seropositive.

The V and J genes are TRBV30 and TRBJ2-7; 8 positions match TRBD2. V shed 1 base, J shed 12 bases, and the junction held 11 bases outside the gene matches. The germline gives CDR1 GTSNPN, CDR2 SVGIG (reference sequence). This CDR3 contains 13 residues. Here the CDR3 reads CAWSEGLVRALYF. CDR3 in DNA: TGTGCCTGGAGTGAGGGACTAGTCCGGGCCCTGTACTTC. Full variable domain (missing parts from reference TRBV30 and TRBJ2-7): SQTIHQWPATLVQPVGSPLSLECTVEGTSNPNLYWYRQAAGRGLQLLFYSVGIGQISSEVPQNLSASRPQDRQFILSSKKLLLSDSGFYLCAWSEGLVRALYFGPGTRLTVT.

The genes are TRBV6-1 and TRBJ1-3; 7 bases are shared with TRBD1. Germline loops: CDR1 MNHNS, CDR2 SASEGT. Trimming removed 6 bases from V and 2 bases from J; junction bases left unmatched: 7. The CDR3 has 15 amino acids. CDR3 bases: TGTGCCAGCAGCCTAAGGACAGGAACTGGAAACACCATATATTTT. Translated, it gives CASSLRTGTGNTIYF.

The chain is built from TRBV27 and TRBJ2-7; 8 bases are shared with TRBD2. CDR1 MNHEY and CDR2 SMNVEV come from the germline V gene (reference sequence). This CDR3 has 14 residues. Trimming removed 9 bases from V and 4 bases from J; junction bases left unmatched: 11. The CDR3 is CASGFGAGDYEQYF. Written as DNA, the CDR3 is TGTGCCAGTGGCTTTGGAGCGGGAGATTACGAGCAGTACTTC.

This clone came up a few times. The chain combines TRBV13 with TRBJ1-2; 9 positions match TRBD1. The trim removed 5 bases at V and 2 bases at J, leaving 3 bases unmatched. The CDR3 runs to 14 residues. The germline V gene has CDR1 PRHDT and CDR2 FYEKMQ (reference sequence). CDR3 sequence: CASSVGTGNYGYTF. The DNA for the CDR3 is TGTGCCAGCAGCGTGGGGACAGGGAACTATGGCTACACCTTC.

This clone has just one count. The gene calls are TRBV15 and TRBJ2-1, with 11 bases identical to TRBD1. The germline CDR1 and CDR2 sequences are LNHNV and YYDKDF (reference sequence). V shed 3 bases, J shed 8 bases, and the junction held 3 bases outside the gene matches. The CDR3 runs to 14 residues. The CDR3 nucleotides read TGTGCCACCAGCAGCCGGACAGGGGGCTATGAGCAGTTCTTC. It encodes CATSSRTGGYEQFF.

This sequence joins TRBV28 and TRBJ2-1, with TRBD2 identical over 9 bases. The CDR3 has 16 residues. J was trimmed by 5 bases and V by 0 bases; bases with no gene match: 5. The germline V gene encodes CDR1 MDHEN and CDR2 SYDVKM. The chain's CDR3 is CASSLWVAGVDNEQFF. The CDR3 DNA sequence: TGTGCCAGCAGTTTATGGGTAGCGGGAGTAGACAATGAGCAGTTCTTC.

This chain connects TRBV11-3 to TRBJ2-1; D unresolved. This CDR3 is 14 amino acids long. Looked up from germline, CDR1 is SGHNT and CDR2 is YENEEA. The V end lost 5 bases, the J end lost 0 bases, and 8 bases lay between the germline ends. The CDR3 sequence: CASSMGFSYNEQFF. DNA for the CDR3: TGTGCCAGCAGCATGGGCTTCTCCTACAATGAGCAGTTCTTC.

V and J are TRBV6-1 and TRBJ1-1, with 9 bases lining up with TRBD1. V lost 7 bases and J lost 1; bases outside the gene matches: 7. From germline, CDR1 is MNHNS and CDR2 SASEGT. The CDR3 has 15 residues. The CDR3: CASKDGGQGNTEAFF. As DNA, the CDR3 is TGTGCCAGCAAAGATGGGGGACAGGGGAACACTGAAGCTTTCTTT.

This clone appeared a few times. The rearrangement uses TRBV2 and TRBJ2-1; TRBD1 agrees at 7 bases. CDR3 length equals 13 residues. V was clipped by 11 bases and J by 4 bases; unmatched bases: 8. The germline V gene encodes CDR1 SNHLY and CDR2 FYNNEI. In DNA form, the CDR3 reads TGTGCCGACGGCAGGGGGAGATACAATGAGCAGTTCTTC. Translation gives CADGRGRYNEQFF.

V is TRBV29-1 and J is TRBJ2-7, with a weak D call TRBD2 (5 bases). Trimming shortened V by 3 bases and J by 4 bases, and 13 bases separated the two germline ends. Germline V gene lookup returns CDR1 SQVTM and CDR2 ANQGSEA. This CDR3 region has 13 residues. The CDR3 DNA reads as TGCAGCGTTGATCCGGGAATAGGGTACGAGCAGTACTTC. This encodes CSVDPGIGYEQYF.

This clone was recorded a few times. The genes are TRBV5-1 and TRBJ2-7, with D tentatively TRBD2 (6 bases). Germline lookup yields CDR1 SGHRS and CDR2 YFSETQ. Trimming shortened V by 3 bases and J by 2 bases, and 12 bases separated the two germline ends. The CDR3 is made up of 14 amino acids. CDR3 amino acids: CASSWGLATYEQYF. The CDR3 DNA reads TGCGCCAGCAGCTGGGGACTGGCTACCTACGAGCAGTACTTC.

Points on this clone: Other nucleotide sequences from this sample produce the same CDR3. The J gene is TRBJ2-3, the V gene TRBV7-2, with TRBD2 matching over 10 bases. CDR3 length: 16 residues. J lost 1 base, V lost 1 base, and 2 bases had no gene match. Germline CDR1 SGHTA, CDR2 FQGNSA. The CDR3, as DNA: TGTGCCAGCAGCTTAGTTGGGACTAGCGGCACAGATACGCAGTATTTT. Translating gives CASSLVGTSGTDTQYF.

The chain employs TRBV9 and TRBJ2-3; TRBD2 matches at 11 bases. The ends lost 0 bases at V and 2 bases at J; junction bases unmatched: 2. The germline CDR1 and CDR2 sequences are SGDLS and YYNGEE. The CDR3 contains 16 residues. CDR3 amino acids: CASSVGLAGYTDTQYF. CDR3 sequence (DNA): TGTGCCAGCAGCGTAGGACTAGCGGGATACACAGATACGCAGTATTTT.

This chain connects TRBV10-3 to TRBJ2-1; no firm D call. The V end was cut by 9 bases, the J end by 7 bases, with 16 bases between. The CDR3 length is 13 residues. CDR1 ENHRY and CDR2 SYGVKD come from the germline V gene. The CDR3 loop reads CAIRPQTPNEQFF. The CDR3 bases are TGTGCCATTCGGCCCCAGACTCCGAATGAGCAGTTCTTC.

This clone was counted only a few times. The chain is built from TRBV29-1 and TRBJ1-1, with a tentative D call TRBD1 (5 bases). The CDR3 consists of 16 residues. Trimming shortened V by 0 bases and J by 4 bases, and 18 bases separated the two germline ends. Germline CDR1 and CDR2: SQVTM and ANQGSEA. The CDR3 loop reads CSVEDRFGGGGTEAFF. DNA of the CDR3: TGCAGCGTTGAAGATCGATTCGGGGGGGGAGGCACTGAAGCTTTCTTT.

The genes are TRBV5-5 and TRBJ1-1; 8 nucleotides agree with TRBD1. The junction had 9 bases not matched to a gene; V was cut back by 6 bases and J by 5 bases. Germline V gene sequence: CDR1 SGHKS, CDR2 YYEKEE (reference sequence). This CDR3 is 14 amino acids long. The CDR3 spells CASTRTGIGTEAFF. The CDR3, as DNA: TGTGCCAGCACCCGGACAGGGATAGGGACTGAAGCTTTCTTT.

The chain has TRBV30 and TRBJ1-1, with D possibly matching TRBD1 (5 bases). V was clipped by 4 bases and J by 2 bases, with 14 bases between them. The CDR3 is made up of 14 amino acids. Germline V gene lookup returns CDR1 GTSNPN and CDR2 SVGIG (reference sequence). The CDR3, as DNA: TGTGCCTGGACTATGGGACTGCTTAACACTGAAGCTTTCTTT. Its protein product is CAWTMGLLNTEAFF.

This clone was recorded a few times. The rearrangement uses TRBV4-2 and TRBJ2-3; D uncertain. Trimming cost V 0 bases and J 1 base, with 8 bases left between them. This CDR3 region has 15 residues. Germline V CDR1 and CDR2: LGHNA, YNFKEQ. In DNA form, the CDR3 reads TGTGCCAGCAGCCAAGAGGTTTCGGGCACAGATACGCAGTATTTT. Its protein product is CASSQEVSGTDTQYF.

The chain recombines TRBV27 with TRBJ2-7; 8 nucleotides agree with TRBD2. V gave up 5 bases and J gave up 7 bases; unmatched junction bases: 7. The CDR3 is 13 amino acids. CDR1 is MNHEY, CDR2 SMNVEV, per germline (reference sequence). CDR3 nucleotide sequence: TGTGCCAGCAGTAGCGGGGGCCTTTTAGAGCAGTACTTC. It yields the protein CASSSGGLLEQYF.

This clone appeared once. The chain is built from TRBV7-6 and TRBJ2-3, with 11 nucleotides matching TRBD2. This CDR3 contains 16 residues. The J segment lost 6 bases and the V segment lost 3 bases, leaving 8 bases of the junction unmatched. Germline CDR1 reads SGHVS; CDR2 reads FNYEAQ. CDR3 residues: CASSLTSGISGDTQYF. The DNA for the CDR3 is TGTGCCAGCAGCTTGACTAGCGGGATATCCGGGGATACGCAGTATTTT.

The table lists this clone with a few counts. V is TRBV19 and J is TRBJ2-3; TRBD2 aligns across 9 bases. Germline trimming cut 4 bases from V and 2 bases from J; bases unmatched to any gene: 19. Germline loops: CDR1 LNHDA, CDR2 SQIVND (reference sequence). CDR3 length: 20 residues. CDR3 sequence reads: CASSTSLAGNVPIYTDTQYF. The CDR3 DNA follows: TGTGCCAGTAGTACCAGTCTAGCGGGAAACGTCCCTATATACACAGATACGCAGTATTTT.

This chain connects TRBV4-1 to TRBJ1-2, with a possible D match to TRBD1 (6 bases). With 4 bases removed from V and 8 bases from J, the gap between germline ends came to 17 bases. CDR1 MGHRA and CDR2 YSYEKL come from the germline V gene. CDR3 size: 14 residues. CDR3 sequence (DNA): TGCGCCAGCAGCCCAGACCTATACAGGGACGGCTACACCTTC. Its translation is CASSPDLYRDGYTF.

V gene TRBV12-5 combines with J gene TRBJ2-7; 14 positions agree with TRBD2. Germline CDR1 and CDR2: LGHNT and FRNRAP. The CDR3 totals 20 residues. J lost 5 bases, V lost 3 bases, and 18 bases had no gene match. This chain's CDR3 is CASGFLKGVGLAGAGHEQYF. The CDR3 nucleotides read TGTGCTAGTGGTTTTCTTAAAGGGGTGGGACTAGCGGGAGCGGGGCACGAGCAGTACTTC. The entire variable domain, with the rest obtained from reference TRBV12-5 and TRBJ2-7, is as follows: DARVTQTPRHKVTEMGQEVTMRCQPILGHNTVFWYRQTMMQGLELLAYFRNRAPLDDSGMPKDRFSAEMPDATLATLKIQPSEPRDSAVYFCASGFLKGVGLAGAGHEQYFGPGTRLTVT.

The V gene is TRBV4-1, the J gene TRBJ1-4; D is possibly TRBD1 (5 bases). Per germline, CDR1 MGHRA and CDR2 YSYEKL. V was pared by 1 base and J by 8 bases, with 20 bases between. The CDR3 has 17 amino acids. The CDR3 nucleotides read TGCGCCAGCAGCCAAGCCCAAGTAGCTTCAGGGTTCGAAAAACTGTTTTTT. This encodes CASSQAQVASGFEKLFF.

This clone has more than one count but fewer than ten. The rearrangement joins TRBV4-2 to TRBJ1-1; D possibly corresponds to TRBD1 (6 bases). The CDR3 consists of 17 residues. CDR1 and CDR2 (germline): LGHNA, YNFKEQ. V was cut by 0 bases and J by 4 bases, with 18 bases left in between. DNA for the CDR3: TGTGCCAGCAGCCAAGATGGATTGACACAGGGCGGCACTGAAGCTTTCTTT. This encodes CASSQDGLTQGGTEAFF.

The chain couples TRBV19 to TRBJ2-7; 10 positions agree with TRBD2. Trimming removed 5 bases from V and 4 bases from J; junction bases left unmatched: 2. This CDR3 is 13 amino acids long. The V gene's germline CDR1 is LNHDA and CDR2 SQIVND (reference sequence). The CDR3 DNA sequence: TGTGCCAGTAGTCCTAGCGGGAGATACGAGCAGTACTTC. Its translation: CASSPSGRYEQYF.

This chain joins TRBV29-1 and TRBJ1-1; the D is unclear. This CDR3 has 14 residues. Trimming took 3 bases from V and 4 from J, leaving 15 bases between them. The germline V gene has CDR1 SQVTM and CDR2 ANQGSEA. The CDR3 DNA is TGCAGCGTTGACCAGACGGGAGGCGGCACTGAAGCTTTCTTT. This encodes CSVDQTGGGTEAFF.

The V and J genes are TRBV2 and TRBJ2-7; 8 nucleotides agree with TRBD1. The CDR3 runs 15 residues. Germline trimming cut 5 bases from V and 6 bases from J; bases unmatched to any gene: 12. Germline CDR1 is SNHLY and CDR2 is FYNNEI. The CDR3 nucleotides read TGTGCCAGCAGTTACTCAACCGGGACAGGCAGCGAGCAGTACTTC. It specifies CASSYSTGTGSEQYF.

The chain links TRBV2 to TRBJ2-2, with D hard to call. Deletions cut 4 bases from V and 4 bases from J, with 4 bases between. CDR3 length: 12 amino acids. Germline V gene sequence: CDR1 SNHLY, CDR2 FYNNEI. The CDR3 nucleotides are TGTGCCAGCAGTGTCGGCACCGGGGAGCTGTTTTTT. Protein: CASSVGTGELFF.

V gene TRBV2 combines with J gene TRBJ1-5; the D gene is possibly TRBD1 (5 bases). This CDR3 is built from 15 residues. Germline-derived CDR1 and CDR2 are SNHLY and FYNNEI. Trimming cost V 6 bases and J 2 bases, with 14 bases left between them. The CDR3 region has the DNA TGTGCCAGCAGACAACAGGTTTCAGGCAATCAGCCCCAGCATTTT. Amino acid sequence: CASRQQVSGNQPQHF.

The chain couples TRBV18 to TRBJ1-5, with TRBD1 identical over 8 bases. Germline assignment: CDR1 KGHSH and CDR2 LQKENI. The CDR3 length is 15 residues. The V segment lost 1 base and the J segment 3 bases; nucleotides outside the gene matches: 2. CDR3 region: CASSPRQGANQPQHF. The CDR3 coding sequence is TGTGCCAGCTCACCACGGCAGGGGGCCAATCAGCCCCAGCATTTT.